This T cell receptor (beta chain) was identified in a study of blood T cells in healthy people across ages. Donors were systemically healthy Caucasian individuals from Russia aged roughly 6 to 95 years. A sample-barcoded 5' primer and a J-beta primer mix were used in a second PCR of about 7 to 11 cycles. TCRdb re-analysed the 5' RACE reads in MiXCR, keeping a single row per CDR3 protein. The sample has 450,000 to 700,000 distinct CDR3 sequences, approximately 27% seen once; the top ten hold about 18%. The study, taken as a whole, reports: Older individuals had lower TCR beta diversity per million T cells (the decline was roughly linear).

J gave up 1 base and V 0 bases, and 2 bases lay outside the gene matches. The CDR3 length is 16 residues. In germline, CDR1 is SEHNR, CDR2 FQNEAQ (reference sequence). On this clonotype: Its antigen is undetermined.

Source material: blood. The sequence came from a woman aged 70 to 79 in good health. This chain joins TRBV7-9 and TRBJ2-5, with 10 nucleotides matching TRBD2. This CDR3 is CASSLATSGLQETQYF. CDR3 nucleotide sequence: TGTGCCAGCAGCTTAGCGACTAGCGGGCTCCAAGAGACCCAGTACTTC.